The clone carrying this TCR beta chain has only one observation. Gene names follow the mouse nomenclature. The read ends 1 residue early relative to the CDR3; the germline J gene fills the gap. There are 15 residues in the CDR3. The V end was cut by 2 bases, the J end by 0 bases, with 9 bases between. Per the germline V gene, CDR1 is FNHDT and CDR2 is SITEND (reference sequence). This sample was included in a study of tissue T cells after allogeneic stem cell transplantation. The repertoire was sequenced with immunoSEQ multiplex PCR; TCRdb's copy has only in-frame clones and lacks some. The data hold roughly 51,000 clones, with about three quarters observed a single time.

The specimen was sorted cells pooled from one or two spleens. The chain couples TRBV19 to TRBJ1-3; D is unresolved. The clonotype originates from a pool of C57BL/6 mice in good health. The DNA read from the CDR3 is TGTGCCAGCAGTATCGGGTTTAATTCTGGAAATACGCTCTAT. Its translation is CASSIGFNSGNTLY. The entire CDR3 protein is CASSIGFNSGNTLYF.